This T cell receptor beta chain was identified in a study of chemoradiotherapy in HPV16-positive cancers. Study outcomes and limitations: During treatment, candidate HPV-specific clones and E7-related motifs expanded in tumor.

TCRdb's table, derived via immunoSEQ multiplex PCR, lists solely in-frame clones and lacks some. The sample carries 3,500 to 5,000 clones, approximately 84% recorded once. Looked up from germline, CDR1 is SGHRS and CDR2 is YFSETQ. The CDR3 has 16 residues. V trimming: 0 bases; J trimming: 7 bases; junction bases outside the gene matches: 10. About this clone: Its antigen is not known.

This TCR was recovered from a human donor with HPV-associated anogenital cancer. The rearrangement joins TRBV5-1 to TRBJ2-1; 7 bases map to TRBD1. This sample comprised tumor tissue, obtained from a patient who underwent chemoradiotherapy. The CDR3 region is CASSLEPGGLWNEQFF. The CDR3 region has the DNA TGCGCCAGCAGCTTGGAGCCAGGGGGTTTGTGGAATGAGCAGTTCTTC.